This T cell receptor beta chain comes out of a study of vaccination effects on CD4 cells after COVID-19 (dated by TCRdb to the early 2020s). Turning to the overall study: Two doses of either the BNT162b2 or the mRNA-1273 mRNA SARS-CoV-2 vaccine were administered to participants. SARS-CoV-2 spike-specific CD4+ TCR repertoires were compared before and after mRNA vaccination in COVID-19 convalescent patients and in infection-naive vaccine recipients. A total of approximately 9 COVID-19 convalescent patients and 4 SARS-CoV-2-naive healthy vaccine recipients were included in the full study. The Oncomine TCR Beta short-read assay on an Illumina iSeq 100 was used to sequence cultures from other donors in the study.

As for this clone: What antigen it recognizes has not been identified. No base qualities exist here, and no much larger clone lies one base off it.

The method behind the library was the immunoSEQ multiplex PCR assay. DNA from the cultured, isolated CD4+ T cells was subjected to TCR beta CDR3 sequencing. Concerning the study's data processing: Non-productive TCR sequences were removed, reads were trimmed to the CDR3 region, and CDR3s of at least 7 amino acids were retained. The MANAFEST web app was used to identify antigen-specific clonotypes by comparing expansion in peptide wells with expansion in reference cultures. For clones to be considered positive, expansion at FDR<0.05 versus reference and all other wells, an odds ratio above 5, and a frequency above 0.1% in two replicate wells were required. Clonotypes significantly expanded in SARS-CoV-2 spike wells and in at least one common cold coronavirus spike condition were defined as cross-reactive. Levenshtein distance calculated with the stringdist R package was used to assess CDR3 similarity, and unrooted trees were constructed with ape in R 3.6.1. This is the immuneACCESS table as TCRdb keeps it, with only in-frame sequences that have V and J called. A part of the clones is gone; compared with another copy, unresolved V genes explain less than half, and the rest is unexplained. The V and J calls and clone size were taken over from that table, and D and trimming were inferred from the DNA. Recorded for this sample are 65,000 to 85,000 clones; 80% of them occurred a single time. 10% to 15% of the sample belongs to the ten largest clones.

Clipping removes 4 bases from V and 3 bases from J, with 5 as the unmatched junction base count. CDR1 MNHEY and CDR2 SVGAGI are derived from the germline V gene. The CDR3 runs 14 amino acids, cysteine and phenylalanine included. Only CDR3 DNA remains: 42 bases, in frame from the first base. What the work shows at the level of the full study, not this receptor alone: Marked clonal contraction was observed in both infection-induced and vaccine-induced clones at late post-vaccination timepoints, consistent with waning T cell responses. The study was limited by a small number of convalescent patients and lacked early post-infection timepoints. In healthy vaccine recipients, vaccine-induced clones were almost all SARS-CoV-2 mono-reactive, with only 1 of 255 cross-reactive with common cold coronaviruses.

To identify antigen-specific CD4+ T cell clonotypes by their expansion, the ViraFEST assay first stimulated PBMC with viral peptide pools and then applied TCR sequencing. After less than 13 days of culture, CD4+ T cells were isolated with the EasySep CD4+ T cell isolation kit. Healthy vaccine recipients had no prior SARS-CoV-2 infection, confirmed by negative nucleocapsid antibodies before and after vaccination. Over 1.5 million PBMC per well were cultured with 10 ug/ml peptides in IMDM containing 5% human AB serum, about 9.7 IU/ml IL-2 and gentamicin. Half of the culture medium was replaced with fresh IL-2-containing medium on days 3 and 7. Each peptide stimulation condition was cultured in triplicate wells unless otherwise noted. Using Ficoll-Paque Plus gradient centrifugation, PBMC were separated from whole blood and then either used fresh or cryopreserved at -140C. The overlapping peptide pools covered the spike proteins of SARS-CoV-2 and of the common cold coronaviruses HCoV-NL63, HCoV-OC43 and HCoV-229E. The QIAamp micro DNA kit was used to extract genomic DNA from the cultured CD4+ T cells.

The chain joins TRBV6-5 to TRBJ2-5, with TRBD1 identical over 7 junction bases. This TCR came from a human donor who received a COVID-19 vaccine. The sequencing here drew on CD4+ T cells from PBMCs cultured with SARS-CoV-2 spike peptides, taken before COVID-19 vaccination. In the paper's terms, the cell subset or site label means: SARS-CoV-2 spike overlapping peptide pool stimulation. CDR3 reads: CASSSTGQKETQYF. The nucleotides read TGTGCCAGCAGTTCAACGGGACAGAAAGAGACCCAGTACTTC.